The T cell receptor (beta chain) under discussion was sequenced for a study of T cell repertoires in cytomegalovirus infection. Study-wide results and caveats: The ex vivo response was dominated by HLA-C-restricted CMV-specific TCR beta clonotypes.

This clonotype was seen a few times. Its antigen is still unknown. V lost 8 bases, J lost 4 bases, and 17 bases lay in between. The CDR3 length is 14 residues. MiXCR was run by TCRdb on the reads, yielding one entry per CDR3 protein. Of more than 650,000 distinct CDR3 sequences listed, 35% to 40% are singletons. Material: PBMCs. The V gene is TRBV12-3 or TRBV12-4, the J gene TRBJ1-1, with D possibly matching TRBD1 (6 bases). The origin of this receptor is a human donor in good health (CMV status not recorded). Some clones in this sample may be carry-over from other donors' samples. The CDR3 bases are TGTGCCAGCTTCACCGTGGACAGTGCCACTGAAGCTTTCTTT. Encoded protein: CASFTVDSATEAFF.